Listed below are T cell receptor beta chains from one sample, sequenced in a study of blood T cells in healthy people across ages. One entry per CDR3 protein results from TCRdb running MiXCR on the 5' RACE reads. Of roughly 800,000 distinct CDR3 sequences listed, roughly 25% are singletons. In addition, the sample was reused for a study of T cells of mothers and their children.

The sample was blood. The receptors come from a boy aged 5-17 years in good health. Both conserved end residues are part of each CDR3. D genes are given only for firm matches. Only some rows state a clone size, as once, few, many or a class for expanded clones.

D gene: NA
J gene: TRBJ2-7
clone size: few
V gene: TRBV7-2
CDR3 DNA: TGTGCCAGCAGCACCCAACCGGGACAAGGATACGAGCAGTACTTC
CDR3 protein: CASSTQPGQGYEQYF

D gene: NA
J gene: TRBJ2-3
clone size: few
V gene: TRBV29-1
CDR3 DNA: TGCAGCGTGACCTCGTCTTTCTTTGATACGCAGTATTTT
CDR3 protein: CSVTSSFFDTQYF

D gene: NA
J gene: TRBJ2-2
clone size: NA
V gene: TRBV7-2
CDR3 DNA: TGCGCCAGCAGCTTAGACAGGTCGGCCGGGGAGCTGTTTTTT
CDR3 protein: CASSLDRSAGELFF

D gene: NA
J gene: TRBJ1-6
clone size: few
V gene: TRBV10-3
CDR3 DNA: TGTGCCATCAGTTCGGCTTTTAATTCACCCCTCCACTTT
CDR3 protein: CAISSAFNSPLHF

D gene: NA
J gene: TRBJ1-4
clone size: NA
V gene: TRBV28
CDR3 DNA: TGTGCCAGCAGGGTTTATGAAAAACTGTTTTTT
CDR3 protein: CASRVYEKLFF

D gene: TRBD1
J gene: TRBJ1-6
clone size: NA
V gene: TRBV9
CDR3 DNA: TGTGCCAGCAGCGTAGGTGGGACAGGCAATTCACCCCTCCACTTT
CDR3 protein: CASSVGGTGNSPLHF

D gene: TRBD2
J gene: TRBJ2-5
clone size: once
V gene: TRBV7-7
CDR3 DNA: TGTGCTAGCAGCTCAGCGGGAGGGCCGGGGGAGACCCAGTACTTC
CDR3 protein: CASSSAGGPGETQYF

D gene: NA
J gene: TRBJ2-2
clone size: NA
V gene: TRBV9
CDR3 DNA: TGTGCCAGCAGCGTAAGGGGGACCGGGGAGCTGTTTTTT
CDR3 protein: CASSVRGTGELFF

D gene: NA
J gene: TRBJ1-2
clone size: NA
V gene: TRBV4-1
CDR3 DNA: TGCGCCAGCAGCCAAGAAATCGGGCAGGGGTATGGCTACACCTTC
CDR3 protein: CASSQEIGQGYGYTF

D gene: NA
J gene: TRBJ2-7
clone size: few
V gene: TRBV6-6
CDR3 DNA: TGTGCCAGCACCAAGGACTACGAGCAGTACTTC
CDR3 protein: CASTKDYEQYF

D gene: TRBD2
J gene: TRBJ2-3
clone size: few
V gene: TRBV7-2
CDR3 DNA: TGTGCCAGCAGCCATCTACGACTAGCTCAGAGCACAGATACGCAGTATTTT
CDR3 protein: CASSHLRLAQSTDTQYF

D gene: NA
J gene: TRBJ1-2
clone size: few
V gene: TRBV6-5
CDR3 DNA: TGTGCCAGCAGTTACTCCGGGGGAAGTGAGGGCTACACCTTC
CDR3 protein: CASSYSGGSEGYTF